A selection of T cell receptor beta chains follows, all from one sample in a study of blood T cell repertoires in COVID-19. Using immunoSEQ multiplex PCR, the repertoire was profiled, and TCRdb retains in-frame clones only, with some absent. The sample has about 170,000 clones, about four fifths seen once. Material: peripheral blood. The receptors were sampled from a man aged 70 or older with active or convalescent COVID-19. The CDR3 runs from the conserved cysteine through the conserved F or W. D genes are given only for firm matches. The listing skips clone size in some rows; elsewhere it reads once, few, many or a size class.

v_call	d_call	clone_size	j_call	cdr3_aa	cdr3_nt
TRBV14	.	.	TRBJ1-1	CASSQGGGKGTEAFF	TGTGCCAGCAGCCAAGGGGGGGGGAAGGGCACTGAAGCTTTCTTT
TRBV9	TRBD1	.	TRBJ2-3	CASSSRTGLLTDTQYF	TGTGCCAGCAGCTCGCGGACAGGCCTTCTCACAGATACGCAGTATTTT
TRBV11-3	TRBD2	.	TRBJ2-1	CASSFYTSDEQFF	TGTGCCAGCAGCTTTTACACTAGCGATGAGCAGTTCTTC
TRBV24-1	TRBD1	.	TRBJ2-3	CATSGQGAPDTQYF	TGTGCCACCAGTGGACAGGGGGCCCCAGATACGCAGTATTTT
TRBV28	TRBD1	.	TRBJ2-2	CASSGLRQGVLVNTGELFF	TGTGCCAGCAGTGGCTTGAGACAGGGGGTTTTGGTGAACACCGGGGAGCTGTTTTTT
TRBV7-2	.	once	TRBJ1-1	CASSTGSSNTEAFF	TGTGCCAGCAGCACAGGGAGTTCTAACACTGAAGCTTTCTTT
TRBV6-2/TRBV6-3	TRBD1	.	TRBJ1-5	CASSYIDRVGNQPQHF	TGTGCCAGCAGTTACATCGACAGGGTAGGCAATCAGCCCCAGCATTTT
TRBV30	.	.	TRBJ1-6	CAWSGWREGSPLHF	TGTGCCTGGAGTGGTTGGAGGGAGGGTTCACCCCTCCACTTT
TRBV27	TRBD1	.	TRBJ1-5	CASSSAGTGNGQPQHF	TGTGCCAGCAGTTCGGCCGGGACAGGGAACGGTCAGCCCCAGCATTTT
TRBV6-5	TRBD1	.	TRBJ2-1	CASSSTGVRRNEQFF	TGTGCCAGCAGTTCTACAGGGGTTCGGCGGAATGAGCAGTTCTTC
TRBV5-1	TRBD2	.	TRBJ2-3	CASSWGLAGVTDTQYF	TGCGCCAGCAGCTGGGGACTAGCGGGGGTGACAGATACGCAGTATTTT
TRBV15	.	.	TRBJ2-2	CATSIRNFPGALTNTGELFF	TGTGCCACCAGCATTCGAAATTTCCCAGGGGCGCTTACGAACACCGGGGAGCTGTTTTTT
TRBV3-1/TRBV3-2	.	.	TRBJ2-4	CASSQEGGAGIQYF	TGTGCCAGCAGCCAAGAAGGGGGGGCAGGCATTCAGTACTTC
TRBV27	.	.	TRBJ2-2	CASRPNVDFTYTGELFF	TGTGCCAGCAGGCCCAACGTGGACTTCACTTACACCGGGGAGCTGTTTTTT
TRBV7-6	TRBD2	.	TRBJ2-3	CASSLGVLAGVDTQYF	TGTGCCAGCAGCTTAGGGGTACTAGCGGGAGTGGATACGCAGTATTTT
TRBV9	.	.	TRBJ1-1	CASSPQTENTEAFF	TGTGCCAGCAGCCCACAGACGGAGAACACTGAAGCTTTCTTT
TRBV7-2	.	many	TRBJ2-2	CASSSLTGYTGELFF	TGTGCCAGCAGCTCGTTAACAGGATACACCGGGGAGCTGTTTTTT
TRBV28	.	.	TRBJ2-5	CASSLSGSVQTQYF	TGTGCCAGCAGTTTATCAGGGTCGGTCCAGACCCAGTACTTC
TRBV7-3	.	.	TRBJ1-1	CASTLQGNTEAFF	TGTGCCAGCACCTTACAGGGGAACACTGAAGCTTTCTTT
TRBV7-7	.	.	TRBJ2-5	CASSLNPRYQETQYF	TGTGCCAGCAGCTTAAACCCTCGGTATCAAGAGACCCAGTACTTC
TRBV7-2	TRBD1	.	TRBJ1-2	CASSTPGGGYTF	TGTGCCAGCAGCACCCCAGGGGGCGGCTACACCTTC
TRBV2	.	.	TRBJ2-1	CASSGGRGAYNEQFF	TGTGCCAGCAGTGGGGGCAGGGGGGCCTACAATGAGCAGTTCTTC
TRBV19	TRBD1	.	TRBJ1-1	CASSHGGRTGSTEAFF	TGTGCCAGTTCTCATGGGGGCCGGACAGGGTCCACTGAAGCTTTCTTT
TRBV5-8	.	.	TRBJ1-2	CASSLLRLLRDNYGYTF	TGTGCCAGCAGCCTCCTGAGACTCCTTCGGGATAACTATGGCTACACCTTC
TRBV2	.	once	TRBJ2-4	CAIQRGTLPKNIQYF	TGTGCCATCCAAAGGGGGACATTACCCAAAAACATTCAGTACTTC
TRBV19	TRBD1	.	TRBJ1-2	CASSTLQGKGWGVGYTF	TGTGCCAGTAGTACATTACAGGGGAAGGGATGGGGTGTTGGCTACACCTTC
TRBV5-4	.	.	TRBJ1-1	CASSLEGGRTEAFF	TGTGCCAGCAGCTTGGAGGGGGGGCGAACTGAAGCTTTCTTT
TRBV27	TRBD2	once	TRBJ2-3	CASMSQRLAGGSTDTQYF	TGTGCCAGCATGTCCCAAAGACTAGCGGGGGGGAGCACAGATACGCAGTATTTT
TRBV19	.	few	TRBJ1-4	CASSTQGGKLFF	TGTGCCAGTAGTACCCAGGGTGGAAAACTGTTTTTT
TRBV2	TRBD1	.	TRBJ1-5	CASSGQGVSNQPQHF	TGTGCCAGCAGCGGGCAGGGGGTCAGCAATCAGCCCCAGCATTTT
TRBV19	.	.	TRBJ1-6	CASSLTYGDSYNSPLHF	TGTGCCAGTAGCCTTACGTACGGGGACTCCTATAATTCACCCCTCCACTTT
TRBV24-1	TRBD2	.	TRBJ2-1	CATSDPSGSSVWEQFF	TGTGCCACCAGTGATCCTAGCGGGAGCTCGGTTTGGGAGCAGTTCTTC
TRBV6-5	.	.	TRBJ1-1	CASSYGFSRGIEAFF	TGTGCCAGCAGTTACGGTTTCTCTAGGGGAATTGAAGCTTTCTTT
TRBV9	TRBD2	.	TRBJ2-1	CASSAGLPRREQFF	TGTGCCAGCAGCGCGGGACTACCGAGGCGTGAGCAGTTCTTC
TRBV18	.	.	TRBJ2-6	CASSRTAVSGANVLTF	TGTGCCAGCTCACGGACAGCCGTCTCTGGGGCCAACGTCCTGACTTTC
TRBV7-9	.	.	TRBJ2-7	CASSLLNEQYF	TGTGCCAGCAGCTTACTAAACGAGCAGTACTTC
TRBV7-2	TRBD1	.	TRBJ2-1	CASSLRARGQGEQFF	TGTGCCAGCAGCCTGAGGGCGAGGGGGCAGGGTGAGCAGTTCTTC
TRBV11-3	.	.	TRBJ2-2	CASSLGGNTGELFF	TGTGCCAGCAGCTTAGGCGGTAACACCGGGGAGCTGTTTTTT
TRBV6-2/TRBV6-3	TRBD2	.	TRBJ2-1	CASSYLPRTSGSQFF	TGTGCCAGCAGTTACCTCCCCCGGACTAGCGGGAGCCAGTTCTTC
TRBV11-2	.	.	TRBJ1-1	CASSLIALNTEAFF	TGTGCCAGCAGCTTAATAGCGTTGAACACTGAAGCTTTCTTT
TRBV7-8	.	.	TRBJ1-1	CASSLVERVNTEAFF	TGTGCCAGCAGCTTAGTAGAGAGGGTGAACACTGAAGCTTTCTTT
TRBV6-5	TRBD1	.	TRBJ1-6	CASSSDRANSPLHF	TGTGCCAGCAGTTCGGACAGGGCTAATTCACCCCTCCACTTT
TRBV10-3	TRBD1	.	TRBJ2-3	CAISDVTPGQGIDTQYF	TGTGCCATCAGTGACGTAACACCGGGACAGGGAATAGATACGCAGTATTTT
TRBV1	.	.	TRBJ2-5	CTSSQAEETQYF	TGCACCAGCAGCCAAGCGGAGGAGACCCAGTACTTC
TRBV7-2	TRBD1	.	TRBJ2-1	CASRRGQGVNEQFF	TGTGCCAGCAGGCGGGGACAGGGGGTCAATGAGCAGTTCTTC
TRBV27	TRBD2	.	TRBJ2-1	CASSLYGTSVYNEQFF	TGTGCCAGCAGTCTCTACGGGACTAGTGTGTACAATGAGCAGTTCTTC
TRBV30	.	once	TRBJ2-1	CAWGGEPNYNEQFF	TGTGCCTGGGGAGGCGAGCCCAACTACAATGAGCAGTTCTTC
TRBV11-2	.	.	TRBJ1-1	CASSLYAVSGTEAFF	TGTGCCAGCAGCTTATACGCAGTCTCGGGCACTGAAGCTTTCTTT
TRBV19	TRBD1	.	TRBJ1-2	CASRETGVGFYGYTF	TGTGCCAGTAGAGAGACAGGGGTCGGCTTCTATGGCTACACCTTC